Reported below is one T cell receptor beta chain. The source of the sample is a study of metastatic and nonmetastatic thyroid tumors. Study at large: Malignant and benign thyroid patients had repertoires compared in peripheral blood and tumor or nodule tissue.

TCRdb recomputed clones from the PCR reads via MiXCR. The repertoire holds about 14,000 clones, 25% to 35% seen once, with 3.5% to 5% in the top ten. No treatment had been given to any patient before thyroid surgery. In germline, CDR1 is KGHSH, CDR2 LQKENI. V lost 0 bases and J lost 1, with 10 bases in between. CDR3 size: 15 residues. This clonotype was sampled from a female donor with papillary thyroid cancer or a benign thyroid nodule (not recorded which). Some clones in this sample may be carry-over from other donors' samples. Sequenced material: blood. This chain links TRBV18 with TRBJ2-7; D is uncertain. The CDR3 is CASSPPESESYEQYF. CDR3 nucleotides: TGTGCCAGCTCACCACCGGAATCCGAGTCCTACGAGCAGTACTTC. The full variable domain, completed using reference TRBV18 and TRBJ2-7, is NAGVMQNPRHLVRRRGQEARLRCSPMKGHSHVYWYRQLPEEGLKFMVYLQKENIIDESGMPKERFSAEFPKEGPSILRIQQVVRGDSAAYFCASSPPESESYEQYFGPGTRLTVT.